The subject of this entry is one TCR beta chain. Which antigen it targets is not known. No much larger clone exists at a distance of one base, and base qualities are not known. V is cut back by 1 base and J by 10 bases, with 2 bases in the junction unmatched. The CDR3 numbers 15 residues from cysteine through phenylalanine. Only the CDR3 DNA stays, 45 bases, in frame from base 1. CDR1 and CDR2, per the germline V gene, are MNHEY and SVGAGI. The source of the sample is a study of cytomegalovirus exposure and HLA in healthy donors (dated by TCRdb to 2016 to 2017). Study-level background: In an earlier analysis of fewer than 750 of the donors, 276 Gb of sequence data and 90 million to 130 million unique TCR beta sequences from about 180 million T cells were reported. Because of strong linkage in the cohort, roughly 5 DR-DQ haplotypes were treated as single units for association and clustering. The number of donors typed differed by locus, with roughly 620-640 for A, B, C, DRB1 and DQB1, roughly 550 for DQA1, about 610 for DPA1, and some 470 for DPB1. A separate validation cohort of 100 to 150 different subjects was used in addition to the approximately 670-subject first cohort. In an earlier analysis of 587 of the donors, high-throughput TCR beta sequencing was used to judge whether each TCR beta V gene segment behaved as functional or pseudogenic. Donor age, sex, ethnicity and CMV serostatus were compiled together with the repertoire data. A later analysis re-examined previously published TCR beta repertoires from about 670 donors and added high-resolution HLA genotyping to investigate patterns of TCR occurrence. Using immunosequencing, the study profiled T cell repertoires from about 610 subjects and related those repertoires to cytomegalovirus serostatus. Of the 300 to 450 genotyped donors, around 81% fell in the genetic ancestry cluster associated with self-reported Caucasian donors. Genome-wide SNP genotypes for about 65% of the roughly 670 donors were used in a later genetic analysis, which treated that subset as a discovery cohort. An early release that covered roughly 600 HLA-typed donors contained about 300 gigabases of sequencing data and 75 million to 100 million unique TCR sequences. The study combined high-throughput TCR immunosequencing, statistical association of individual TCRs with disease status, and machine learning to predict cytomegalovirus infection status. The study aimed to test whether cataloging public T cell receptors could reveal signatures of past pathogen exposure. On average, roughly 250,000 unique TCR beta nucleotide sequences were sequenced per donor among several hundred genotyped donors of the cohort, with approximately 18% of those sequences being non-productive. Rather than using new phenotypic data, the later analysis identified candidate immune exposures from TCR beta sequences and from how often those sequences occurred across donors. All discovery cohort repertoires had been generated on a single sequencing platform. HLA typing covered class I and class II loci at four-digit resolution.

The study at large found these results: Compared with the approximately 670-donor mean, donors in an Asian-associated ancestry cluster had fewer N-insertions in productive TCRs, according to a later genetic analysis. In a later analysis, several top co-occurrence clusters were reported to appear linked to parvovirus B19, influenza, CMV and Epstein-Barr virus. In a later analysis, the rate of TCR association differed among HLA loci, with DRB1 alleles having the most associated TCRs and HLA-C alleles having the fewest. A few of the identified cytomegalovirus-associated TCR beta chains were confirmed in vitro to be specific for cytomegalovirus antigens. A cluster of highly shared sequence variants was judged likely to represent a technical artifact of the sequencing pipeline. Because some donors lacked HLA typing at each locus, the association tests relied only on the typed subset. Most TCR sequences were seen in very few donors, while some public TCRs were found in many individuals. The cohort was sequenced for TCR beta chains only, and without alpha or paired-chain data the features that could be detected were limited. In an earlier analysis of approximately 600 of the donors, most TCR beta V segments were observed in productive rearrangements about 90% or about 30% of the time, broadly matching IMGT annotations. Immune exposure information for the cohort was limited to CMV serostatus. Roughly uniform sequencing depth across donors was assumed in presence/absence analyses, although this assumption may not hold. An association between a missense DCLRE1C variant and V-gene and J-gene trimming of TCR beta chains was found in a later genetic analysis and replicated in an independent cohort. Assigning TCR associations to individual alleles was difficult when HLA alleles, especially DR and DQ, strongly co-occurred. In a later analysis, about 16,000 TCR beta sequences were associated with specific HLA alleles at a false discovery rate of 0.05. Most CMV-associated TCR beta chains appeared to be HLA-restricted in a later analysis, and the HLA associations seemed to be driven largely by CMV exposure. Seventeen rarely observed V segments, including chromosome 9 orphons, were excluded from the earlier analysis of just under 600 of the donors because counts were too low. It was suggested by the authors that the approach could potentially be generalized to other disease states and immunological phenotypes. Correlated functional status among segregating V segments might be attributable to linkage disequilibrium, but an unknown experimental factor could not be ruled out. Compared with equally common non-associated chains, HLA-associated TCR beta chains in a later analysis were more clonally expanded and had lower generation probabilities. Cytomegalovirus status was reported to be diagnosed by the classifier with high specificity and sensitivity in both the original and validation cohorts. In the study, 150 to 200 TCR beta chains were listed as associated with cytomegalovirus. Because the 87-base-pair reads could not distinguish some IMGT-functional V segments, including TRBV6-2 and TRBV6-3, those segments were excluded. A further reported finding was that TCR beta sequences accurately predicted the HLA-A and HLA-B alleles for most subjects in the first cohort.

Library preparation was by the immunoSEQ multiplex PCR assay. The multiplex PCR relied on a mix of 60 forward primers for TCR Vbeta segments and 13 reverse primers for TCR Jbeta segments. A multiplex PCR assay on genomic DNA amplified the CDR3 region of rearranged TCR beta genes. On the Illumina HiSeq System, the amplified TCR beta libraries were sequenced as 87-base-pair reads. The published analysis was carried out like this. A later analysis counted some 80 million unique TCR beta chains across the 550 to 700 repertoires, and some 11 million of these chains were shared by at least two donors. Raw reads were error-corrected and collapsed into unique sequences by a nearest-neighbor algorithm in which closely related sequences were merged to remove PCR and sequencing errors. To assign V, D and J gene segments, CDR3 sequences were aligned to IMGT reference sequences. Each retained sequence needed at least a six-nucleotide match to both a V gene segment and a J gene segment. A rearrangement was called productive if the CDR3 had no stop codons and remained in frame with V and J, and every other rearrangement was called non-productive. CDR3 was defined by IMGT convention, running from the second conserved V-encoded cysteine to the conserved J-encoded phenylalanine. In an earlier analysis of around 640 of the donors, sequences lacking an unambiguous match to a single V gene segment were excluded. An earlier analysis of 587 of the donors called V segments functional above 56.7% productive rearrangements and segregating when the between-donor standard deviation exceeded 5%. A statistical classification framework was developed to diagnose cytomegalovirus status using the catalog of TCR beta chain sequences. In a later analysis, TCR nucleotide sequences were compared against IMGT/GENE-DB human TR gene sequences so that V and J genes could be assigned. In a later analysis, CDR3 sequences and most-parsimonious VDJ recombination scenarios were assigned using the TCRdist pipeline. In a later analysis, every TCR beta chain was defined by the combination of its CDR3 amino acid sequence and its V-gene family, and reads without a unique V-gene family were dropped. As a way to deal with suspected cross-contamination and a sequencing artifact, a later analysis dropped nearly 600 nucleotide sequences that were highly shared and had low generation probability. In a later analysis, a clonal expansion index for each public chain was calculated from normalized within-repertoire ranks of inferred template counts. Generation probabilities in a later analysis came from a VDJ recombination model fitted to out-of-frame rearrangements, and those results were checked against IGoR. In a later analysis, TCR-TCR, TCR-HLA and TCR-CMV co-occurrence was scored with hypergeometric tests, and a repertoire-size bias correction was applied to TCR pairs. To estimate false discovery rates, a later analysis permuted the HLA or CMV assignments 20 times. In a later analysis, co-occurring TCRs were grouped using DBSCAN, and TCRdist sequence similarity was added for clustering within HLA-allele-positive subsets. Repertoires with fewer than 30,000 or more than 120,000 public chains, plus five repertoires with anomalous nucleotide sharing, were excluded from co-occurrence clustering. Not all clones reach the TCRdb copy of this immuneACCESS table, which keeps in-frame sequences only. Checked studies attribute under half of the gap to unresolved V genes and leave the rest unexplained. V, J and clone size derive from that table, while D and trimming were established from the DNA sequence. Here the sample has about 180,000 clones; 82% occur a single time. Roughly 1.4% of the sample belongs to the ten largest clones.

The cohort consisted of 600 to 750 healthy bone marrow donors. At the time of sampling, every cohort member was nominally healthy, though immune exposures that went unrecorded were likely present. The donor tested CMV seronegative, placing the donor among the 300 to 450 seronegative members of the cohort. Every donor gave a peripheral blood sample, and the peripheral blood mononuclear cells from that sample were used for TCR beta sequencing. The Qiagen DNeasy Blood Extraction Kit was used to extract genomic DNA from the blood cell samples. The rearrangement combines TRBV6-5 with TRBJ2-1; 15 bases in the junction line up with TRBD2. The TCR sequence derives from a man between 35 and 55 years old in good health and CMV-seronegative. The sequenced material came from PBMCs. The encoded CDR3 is CASSYLGLAGGEQFF. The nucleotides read TGTGCCAGCAGTTACTTGGGACTAGCGGGAGGAGAGCAGTTCTTC.